The sequence of this T cell receptor beta chain was determined in a study of cytomegalovirus exposure and HLA in healthy donors. Of note for this clone: Its antigen is not known.

Primers included in the PCR were 60 Vbeta and 13 Jbeta primers. Here immunoSEQ multiplex PCR was the method, and the copy in TCRdb shows in-frame clones only, minus some. The data hold 86,000 or so clones, with around 79% observed a single time. The trim removed 8 bases at V and 8 bases at J, leaving 9 bases unmatched. The CDR3 runs to 13 residues. Germline V gene data show CDR1 as SEHNR and CDR2 as FQNEAQ (reference sequence). The study's findings and limits: Highly shared sequence variants in one cluster were likely a sequencing artifact.

Source material: PBMCs. The chain is built from TRBV7-9 and TRBJ2-1, with 7 bases matching TRBD2. This clonotype was sampled from a woman aged 40 to 55 in good health and CMV-seropositive. The CDR3: CASRVGGSDEQFF. DNA of the CDR3: TGTGCCAGCCGGGTGGGCGGGAGCGATGAGCAGTTCTTC.